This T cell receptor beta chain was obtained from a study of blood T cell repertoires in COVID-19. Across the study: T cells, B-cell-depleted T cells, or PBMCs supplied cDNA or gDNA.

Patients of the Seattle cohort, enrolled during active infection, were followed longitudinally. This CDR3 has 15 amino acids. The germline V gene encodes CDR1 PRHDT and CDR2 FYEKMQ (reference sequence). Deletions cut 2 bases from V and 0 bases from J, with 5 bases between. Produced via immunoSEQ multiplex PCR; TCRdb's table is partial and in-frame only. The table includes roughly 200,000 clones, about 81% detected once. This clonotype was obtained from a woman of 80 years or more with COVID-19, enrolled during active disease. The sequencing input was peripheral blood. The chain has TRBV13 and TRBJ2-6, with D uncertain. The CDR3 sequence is CASSLLLSGANVLTF. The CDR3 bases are TGTGCCAGCAGCTTACTCCTCTCTGGGGCCAACGTCCTGACTTTC.